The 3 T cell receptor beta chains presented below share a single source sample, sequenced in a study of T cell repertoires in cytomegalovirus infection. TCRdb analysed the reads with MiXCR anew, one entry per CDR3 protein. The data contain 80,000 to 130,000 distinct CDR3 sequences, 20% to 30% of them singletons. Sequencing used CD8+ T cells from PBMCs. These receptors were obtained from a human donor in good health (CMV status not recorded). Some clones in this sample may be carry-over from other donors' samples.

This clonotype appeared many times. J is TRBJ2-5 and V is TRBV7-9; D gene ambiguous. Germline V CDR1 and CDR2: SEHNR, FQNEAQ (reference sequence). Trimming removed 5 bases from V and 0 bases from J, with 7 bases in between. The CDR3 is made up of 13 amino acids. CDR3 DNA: TGTGCCAGCAGCCCGGAATACCAAGAGACCCAGTACTTC. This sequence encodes CASSPEYQETQYF.

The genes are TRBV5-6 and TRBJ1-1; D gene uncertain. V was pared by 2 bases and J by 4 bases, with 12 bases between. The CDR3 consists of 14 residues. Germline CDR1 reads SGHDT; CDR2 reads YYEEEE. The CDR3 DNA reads TGTGCCAGCAGCTTCGGCGGGCTGGGCACTGAAGCTTTCTTT. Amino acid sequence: CASSFGGLGTEAFF.

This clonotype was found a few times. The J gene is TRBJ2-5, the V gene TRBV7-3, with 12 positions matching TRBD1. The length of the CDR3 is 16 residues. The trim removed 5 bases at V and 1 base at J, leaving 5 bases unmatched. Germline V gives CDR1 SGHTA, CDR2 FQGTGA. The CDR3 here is CASSPWGQGAQETQYF. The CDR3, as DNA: TGTGCCAGCAGCCCTTGGGGACAGGGGGCCCAAGAGACCCAGTACTTC.